The 30 T cell receptor beta chains in this list originate from one sample, sequenced in a study of regulatory T cells in long-lasting Graves disease (dated by TCRdb to about 2021). Library generation was performed with multiplex PCR. TCRdb records Illumina HiSeq 4000 as the sequencer. CDR3 regions were amplified by Arm-PCR with iRepertoire HTBI primers to construct TCR beta libraries. Using fastp trimming at Q25 and MiXCR clonotype assembly, TCRdb reanalyzed the public sequencing data and kept in-frame beta chains. CDR3 protein duplicates are merged, each entry listing the most common genes and DNA. This sample comprises 300,000 to 400,000 distinct CDR3 sequences, 15% to 20% of them detected only once. The top ten constitute about 39% of the sample. Reading the label with the study, this specimen's time point is: newly diagnosed GD, antithyroid drugs for less than 3 months. RNA was extracted from PBMCs in TRIzol for both TCR sequencing and RNA sequencing.

Sequencing used peripheral blood mononuclear cells (PBMCs), obtained at new diagnosis, from a patient treated with antithyroid drugs. Receptors originate from a female donor with Graves disease.

The chain has TRBV12-3 or TRBV12-4 and TRBJ1-2; 7 bases agree with TRBD1. The V segment lost 6 bases and the J segment 9 bases; nucleotides outside the gene matches: 19. This CDR3 region has 16 residues. The CDR3 nucleotides are TGTGCCAGCAGCGAGAGGACAGGTACTCAAGATTATCGCTACACCTTC. As protein: CASSERTGTQDYRYTF.

This clonotype was observed at least ten times. The chain links TRBV4-2 to TRBJ2-5; possibly TRBD1 for D (5 bases). V was clipped by 6 bases and J by 5 bases, with 19 bases between them. The CDR3 has 15 residues. Germline V gene sequence: CDR1 LGHNA, CDR2 YNFKEQ. Here the CDR3 DNA reads TGTGCCAGCAGTCAGCAAACTGGGGCCCCGGAGACCCAGTACTTC. It encodes CASSQQTGAPETQYF.

In its sample, this clonotype was seen many times. The CDR3 region is CAWSWGANYNEQFF. For the CDR3, the DNA is TGTGCCTGGAGTTGGGGTGCCAACTACAATGAGCAGTTCTTC. This chain links TRBV30 with TRBJ2-1; D gene unclear. The length of the CDR3 is 14 residues. Deletions cut 2 bases from V and 3 bases from J, with 11 bases between. The germline CDR1 and CDR2 sequences are GTSNPN and SVGIG (reference sequence).

This clonotype came up many times. V usage is TRBV5-8 and J usage is TRBJ1-1; tentative D call: TRBD1 (6 bases). Germline V gene data show CDR1 as SGHTS and CDR2 as YDEGEE. Between the trimmed V and J ends, which lost 5 bases and 7 bases, there was a span of 21 bases. The CDR3 contains 15 residues. The DNA for the CDR3 is TGTGCCAGCAGTCCAGACCCGACAGGACGGCATGAAGCTTTCTTT. It translates to CASSPDPTGRHEAFF.

The genes are TRBV18 and TRBJ2-5; weak D call: TRBD2 (6 bases). The CDR3 covers 13 residues. Trimming cost V 6 bases and J 7 bases, with 15 bases left between them. The germline gives CDR1 KGHSH, CDR2 LQKENI. CDR3 sequence: CASSPSRGATQYF. The CDR3 nucleotides are TGTGCCAGCTCGCCCTCGCGCGGGGCGACCCAGTACTTC.

This clonotype was recorded at least ten times. As DNA, the CDR3 is TGTGCCAGCACCCCCGGGCCTGGGGACTATGGCTACACCTTC. Protein: CASTPGPGDYGYTF. V is TRBV6-2 or TRBV6-3 and J is TRBJ1-2; D remains ambiguous. Germline values: CDR1 MNHEY, CDR2 SVGEGT. The CDR3 has 14 amino acids. V was trimmed by 7 bases and J by 3 bases, leaving 15 bases between them.

The rearrangement uses TRBV20-1 and TRBJ2-1; 15 bases are shared with TRBD2. J lost 0 bases, V lost 5 bases, and 5 bases had no gene match. The CDR3 is made up of 17 amino acids. Germline assignment: CDR1 DFQATT and CDR2 SNEGSKA (reference sequence). The chain's CDR3 is CSAPGTSGRSSYNEQFF. CDR3 DNA sequence: TGCAGTGCTCCCGGGACTAGCGGGAGGAGCTCCTACAATGAGCAGTTCTTC.

The chain links TRBV5-1 to TRBJ1-1; 8 bases align to TRBD1. Unmatched junction bases numbered 7, after V lost 3 bases and J lost 3 bases. CDR1 SGHRS and CDR2 YFSETQ come from the germline V gene. This CDR3 spans 15 amino acids. The CDR3 here is CASSSSPTGDTEAFF. The CDR3, as DNA: TGCGCCAGCAGCTCGAGCCCGACAGGGGACACTGAAGCTTTCTTT.

As for this clonotype: A read error is possible here, since a much larger clone lies one base away. The V call is TRBV30, the J call TRBJ2-7; 8 nucleotides agree with TRBD1. CDR3 length: 13 amino acids. Germline V gene sequence: CDR1 GTSNPN, CDR2 SVGIG (reference sequence). This CDR3 reads CTWSTGGPYEQYF. DNA of the CDR3: TGTACCTGGAGTACAGGGGGACCCTACGAGCAGTACTTC.

This sequence joins TRBV20-1 and TRBJ2-1; 7 nucleotides agree with TRBD2. Germline V lookup: CDR1 DFQATT, CDR2 SNEGSKA (reference sequence). The CDR3 totals 16 residues. J was trimmed by 6 bases and V by 3 bases; bases with no gene match: 14. The CDR3 spells CSASVPTGGLRNEQFF. CDR3 DNA sequence: TGCAGTGCTAGCGTGCCAACGGGAGGCCTTCGCAATGAGCAGTTCTTC.

There are a few counts of this clonotype. The V gene is TRBV2, the J gene TRBJ1-1; D may be TRBD1 (5 bases). CDR1 SNHLY and CDR2 FYNNEI come from the germline V gene. The CDR3 is 13 residues long. V was shortened by 8 bases and J by 10 bases, with 20 bases between the two germline ends. Written as DNA, the CDR3 is TGTGCCAGCGAAGAGGGGTGGGGAAGTGGAGCTTTCTTT. It encodes CASEEGWGSGAFF.

This clonotype has a count of ten or more. V gene TRBV27 combines with J gene TRBJ1-6; D remains unclear. V lost 2 bases and J lost 7, with 6 bases in between. The CDR3 length is 13 residues. Germline values: CDR1 MNHEY, CDR2 SMNVEV (reference sequence). Here the CDR3 reads CASSLGLNSPLHF. CDR3 coding DNA: TGTGCCAGCAGTTTAGGGTTAAATTCACCCCTCCACTTT.

The chain couples TRBV5-1 to TRBJ2-7, with D perhaps TRBD1 (6 bases). Per the germline V gene, CDR1 is SGHRS and CDR2 is YFSETQ. The CDR3 has 16 residues. V lost 2 bases, J lost 2 bases, and 17 bases lay in between. Here the CDR3 reads CASSFLTGTRTYEQYF. The CDR3 DNA follows: TGCGCCAGCAGCTTCTTAACCGGGACACGAACCTACGAGCAGTACTTC.

Many counts were recorded for this clonotype. The genes are TRBV28 and TRBJ2-7; D possibly corresponds to TRBD1 (5 bases). Germline V CDR1 and CDR2: MDHEN, SYDVKM. The length of the CDR3 is 14 residues. V was trimmed by 3 bases and J by 7 bases, leaving 16 bases between them. CDR3 amino acids: CASSLGQGRREQYF. CDR3 DNA sequence: TGTGCCAGCAGTTTGGGGCAGGGTCGTCGTGAGCAGTACTTC.

This clonotype was detected only a few times. CDR3 loop: CASSFGRDSNQPQHF. CDR3 nucleotide sequence: TGTGCCAGCAGCTTCGGGCGCGATAGCAATCAGCCCCAGCATTTT. The chain recombines TRBV7-6 with TRBJ1-5, with D unclear. The CDR3 covers 15 residues. Trimming cost V 3 bases and J 0 bases, with 9 bases left between them. Germline-derived CDR1 and CDR2 are SGHVS and FNYEAQ.

The chain couples TRBV12-3 or TRBV12-4 to TRBJ2-2; D possibly corresponds to TRBD1 (6 bases). CDR3 size: 15 residues. Between the trimmed V and J ends, which lost 8 bases and 4 bases, there was a span of 17 bases. The CDR3, as DNA: TGTGCCAGCCATCCCACGGACAGTTTCACCGGGGAGCTGTTTTTT. Encoded protein: CASHPTDSFTGELFF.

This clonotype was seen repeatedly, ten times or more. The chain couples TRBV2 to TRBJ1-2, with D hard to call. This CDR3 has 12 amino acids. V lost 6 bases, J lost 3 bases, and 8 bases lay in between. The germline gives CDR1 SNHLY, CDR2 FYNNEI. The CDR3 is CASRGGHYGYTF. CDR3 coding DNA: TGTGCCAGCAGAGGCGGACACTATGGCTACACCTTC.

The chain uses TRBV15 and TRBJ1-1, with 8 bases lining up with TRBD1. After removal of 1 base from V and 3 bases from J, the junction contained 4 bases not matched to a gene. The CDR3 extends over 15 amino acids. Germline V gene data show CDR1 as LNHNV and CDR2 as YYDKDF (reference sequence). CDR3: CATSRGQGWDTEAFF. In DNA form, the CDR3 reads TGTGCCACCAGCAGAGGACAGGGGTGGGACACTGAAGCTTTCTTT. Full variable domain (outside the CDR3, taken from reference TRBV15 and TRBJ1-1): DAMVIQNPRYQVTQFGKPVTLSCSQTLNHNVMYWYQQKSSQAPKLLFHYYDKDFNNEADTPDNFQSRRPNTSFCFLDIRSPGLGDTAMYLCATSRGQGWDTEAFFGQGTRLTVV.

This clonotype was observed many times. The chain is built from TRBV28 and TRBJ2-7; D may be TRBD2 (6 bases). From germline, CDR1 is MDHEN and CDR2 SYDVKM. V was clipped by 6 bases and J by 2 bases, with 17 bases between them. This CDR3 region has 15 residues. The CDR3, as DNA: TGTGCCAGCAGAATTTCCCGAGCGGGTCCCTACGAGCAGTACTTC. Its translation: CASRISRAGPYEQYF.

This clonotype appeared many times. The gene calls are TRBV15 and TRBJ1-5; 8 bases are a match to TRBD1. The CDR3 runs to 14 residues. V shed 5 bases and J 8 bases; nucleotides not matched to a gene: 8. CDR1 LNHNV and CDR2 YYDKDF come from the germline V gene (reference sequence). CDR3 loop: CATSPTGEVKPQHF. In nucleotides, the CDR3 is TGTGCCACCAGCCCGACAGGGGAGGTGAAGCCCCAGCATTTT.

With respect to this clonotype: Relative to the germline gene, one junction end is altered; a read error may explain this. The CDR3 reads CASSIPGLEAGQFF. The CDR3 region has the DNA TGCGCCAGCAGCATACCGGGACTAGAAGCTGGGCAGTTCTTC. This chain uses TRBV2 with TRBJ2-1; 8 bases fit TRBD2. The CDR3 is 14 amino acids. Germline assignment: CDR1 SNHLY and CDR2 FYNNEI.

This clonotype was counted many times. V gene TRBV12-3 or TRBV12-4 combines with J gene TRBJ1-2; D is perhaps TRBD1 (5 bases). CDR3 length: 14 residues. V lost 4 bases, J lost 4 bases, and 13 bases lay in between. The CDR3 region is CASSSPGGLYGYTF. CDR3 nucleotides: TGTGCCAGCAGTTCCCCGGGGGGACTCTATGGCTACACCTTC.

This clonotype came up many times. The V and J genes are TRBV6-2 or TRBV6-3 and TRBJ2-4, with D perhaps TRBD1 or TRBD2 (6 bases each). Germline V lookup: CDR1 MNHEY, CDR2 SVGEGT. This CDR3 contains 16 residues. Trimming took off 5 bases at V and 7 bases at J, with 21 bases between the two ends. The CDR3, as DNA: TGTGCCAGCAGTGAATGGGGGGCCAGGACCGTTAACATTCAGTACTTC. Translation gives CASSEWGARTVNIQYF.

This sequence joins TRBV3-1 and TRBJ1-1; 7 bases map to TRBD1. V shed 7 bases and J 7 bases; nucleotides not matched to a gene: 9. Germline V gene data show CDR1 as LGHDT and CDR2 as YNNKEL (reference sequence). The CDR3 loop spans 13 amino acids. In DNA, the CDR3 is TGTGCCAGCACGCGACAGGGCCAGGATGAAGCTTTCTTT. It codes for CASTRQGQDEAFF.

This clonotype was counted ten times or more. V is TRBV29-1 and J is TRBJ1-1, with D possibly matching TRBD1 (5 bases). The CDR3 totals 14 residues. Germline V gene lookup returns CDR1 SQVTM and CDR2 ANQGSEA. Between the trimmed V and J ends, which lost 7 bases and 0 bases, there was a span of 15 bases. The CDR3 nucleotides are TGCAGCGCCTTATCCCGGGGCCTGAACACTGAAGCTTTCTTT. It translates to CSALSRGLNTEAFF.

This clonotype appeared many times. The chain couples TRBV2 to TRBJ1-2, with D possibly TRBD1 on 5 matching bases. This CDR3 has 12 residues. Germline CDR1 is SNHLY and CDR2 is FYNNEI. The V gene lost 7 bases and the J gene lost 7 bases, with 13 bases spanning the gap. The CDR3 spells CASKVGTFGYTF. The CDR3 coding sequence is TGTGCCAGCAAGGTCGGGACCTTTGGCTACACCTTC.

This clonotype has a count of ten or more. The chain combines TRBV27 with TRBJ2-7; TRBD1 aligns across 9 bases. V lost 3 bases and J lost 3; bases outside the gene matches: 6. The germline gives CDR1 MNHEY, CDR2 SMNVEV (reference sequence). The CDR3 is made up of 15 amino acids. CDR3 nucleotide sequence: TGTGCCAGCAGTTTGTCCGGGACAGGGAACTACGAGCAGTACTTC. Its translation is CASSLSGTGNYEQYF.

This clonotype was observed many times. The J gene is TRBJ2-5, the V gene TRBV2; D gene unclear. The CDR3 covers 10 residues. In germline, CDR1 is SNHLY, CDR2 FYNNEI. The V end lost 6 bases, the J end lost 11 bases, and 10 bases lay between the germline ends. This CDR3 reads CASRGPTQYF. CDR3 DNA sequence: TGTGCCAGCAGAGGGCCGACACAGTACTTC.

With regard to this clonotype: A clone one base away is much larger, so this may be a read error. The chain couples TRBV6-2 or TRBV6-3 to TRBJ2-3; D is uncertain. Between the trimmed V and J ends, which lost 4 bases and 6 bases, there was a span of 17 bases. Germline-derived CDR1 and CDR2 are MNHEY and SVGEGT. The CDR3 is 15 residues long. The CDR3 sequence is CASSSTWVATDTQYF. DNA for the CDR3: TGTGCCAGCAGTTCGACCTGGGTCGCAACCGATACGCAGTATTTT.

The chain joins TRBV10-3 to TRBJ2-1, with 14 bases aligning to TRBD2. The CDR3 contains 17 residues. The V segment lost 2 bases and the J segment 9 bases; nucleotides outside the gene matches: 9. The germline CDR1 and CDR2 sequences are ENHRY and SYGVKD. As DNA, the CDR3 is TGTGCCATCAGTGAGCGGGCCGGGACTAGCGGGAGTAGTGAGCAGTTCTTC. It specifies CAISERAGTSGSSEQFF.